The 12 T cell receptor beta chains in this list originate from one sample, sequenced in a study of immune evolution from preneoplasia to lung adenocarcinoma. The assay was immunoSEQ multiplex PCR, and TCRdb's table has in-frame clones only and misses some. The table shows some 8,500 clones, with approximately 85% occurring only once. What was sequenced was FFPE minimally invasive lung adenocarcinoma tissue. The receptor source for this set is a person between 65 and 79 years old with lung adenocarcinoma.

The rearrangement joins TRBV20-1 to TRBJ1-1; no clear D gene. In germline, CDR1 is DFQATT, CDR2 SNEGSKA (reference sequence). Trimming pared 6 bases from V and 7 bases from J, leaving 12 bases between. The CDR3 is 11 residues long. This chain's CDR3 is CSAPEEHEAFF. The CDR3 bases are TGCAGTGCCCCGGAGGAACATGAAGCTTTCTTT.

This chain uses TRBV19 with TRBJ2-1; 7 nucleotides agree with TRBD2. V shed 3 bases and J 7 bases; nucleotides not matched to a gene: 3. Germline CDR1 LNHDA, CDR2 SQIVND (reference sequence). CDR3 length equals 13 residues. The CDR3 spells CASSISGGNEQFF. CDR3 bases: TGTGCCAGTAGTATCTCCGGGGGGAATGAGCAGTTCTTC.

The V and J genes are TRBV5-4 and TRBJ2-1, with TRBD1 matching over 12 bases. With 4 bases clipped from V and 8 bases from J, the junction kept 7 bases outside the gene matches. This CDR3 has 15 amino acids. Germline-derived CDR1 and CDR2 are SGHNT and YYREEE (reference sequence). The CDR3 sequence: CASSIPGQGAYEQFF. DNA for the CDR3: TGTGCCAGCAGCATCCCGGGACAGGGGGCCTATGAGCAGTTCTTC.

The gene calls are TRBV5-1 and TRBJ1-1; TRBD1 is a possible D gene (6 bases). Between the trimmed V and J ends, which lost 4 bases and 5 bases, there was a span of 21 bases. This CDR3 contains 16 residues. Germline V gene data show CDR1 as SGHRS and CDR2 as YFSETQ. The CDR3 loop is CASSPGRRGLGTEAFF. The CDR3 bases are TGCGCCAGCAGCCCCGGGCGGCGGGGGCTCGGGACTGAAGCTTTCTTT.

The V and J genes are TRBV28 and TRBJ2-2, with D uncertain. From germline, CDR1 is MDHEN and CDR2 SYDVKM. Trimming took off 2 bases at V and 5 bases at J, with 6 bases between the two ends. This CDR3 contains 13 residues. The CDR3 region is CASSLMGTGELFF. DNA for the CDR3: TGTGCCAGCAGTTTAATGGGGACCGGGGAGCTGTTTTTT.

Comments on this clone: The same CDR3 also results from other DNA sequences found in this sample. The CDR3 is CASSSKRGGSDTQYF. The DNA for the CDR3 is TGTGCCAGCAGTTCAAAGCGGGGCGGGTCAGATACGCAGTATTTT. The rearrangement joins TRBV11-2 to TRBJ2-3, with 7 bases that match TRBD2. Germline loops: CDR1 SGHAT, CDR2 FQNNGV. The trim removed 6 bases at V and 4 bases at J, leaving 10 bases unmatched. CDR3 length equals 15 residues.

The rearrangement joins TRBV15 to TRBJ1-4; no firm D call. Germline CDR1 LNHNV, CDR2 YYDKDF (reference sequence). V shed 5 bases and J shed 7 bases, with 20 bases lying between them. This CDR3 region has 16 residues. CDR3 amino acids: CATSAQWVGSGEKLFF. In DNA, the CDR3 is TGTGCCACCAGCGCACAATGGGTGGGGTCCGGTGAAAAACTGTTTTTT.

The CDR3 is CASSFSFGNTEAFF. The CDR3 nucleotides read TGCGCCAGCAGCTTCAGCTTCGGGAACACTGAAGCTTTCTTT. V gene TRBV5-1 combines with J gene TRBJ1-1; D is uncertain. The germline V gene has CDR1 SGHRS and CDR2 YFSETQ. V was pared by 2 bases and J by 1 base, with 9 bases between. This CDR3 is built from 14 residues.

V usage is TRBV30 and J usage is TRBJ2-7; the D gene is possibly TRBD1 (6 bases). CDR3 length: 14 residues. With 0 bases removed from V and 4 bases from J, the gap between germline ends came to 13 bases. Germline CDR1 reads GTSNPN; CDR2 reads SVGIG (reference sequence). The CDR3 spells CAWSVSTGPYEQYF. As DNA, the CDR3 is TGTGCCTGGAGTGTATCAACAGGGCCTTACGAGCAGTACTTC.

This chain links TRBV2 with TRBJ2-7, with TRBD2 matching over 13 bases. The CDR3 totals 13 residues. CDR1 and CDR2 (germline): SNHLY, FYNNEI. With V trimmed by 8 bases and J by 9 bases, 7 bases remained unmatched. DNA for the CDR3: TGTGCCAGCGCCGGGACTAGCGGGGCAAGGCAGTACTTC. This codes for CASAGTSGARQYF.

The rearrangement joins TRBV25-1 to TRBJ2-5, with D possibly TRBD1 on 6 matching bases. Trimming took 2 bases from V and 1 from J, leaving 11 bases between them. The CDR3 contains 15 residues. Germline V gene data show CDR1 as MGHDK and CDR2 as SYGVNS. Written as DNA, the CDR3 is TGTGCCAGCAGTGAAATAGGACAGATCCAAGAGACCCAGTACTTC. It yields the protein CASSEIGQIQETQYF.

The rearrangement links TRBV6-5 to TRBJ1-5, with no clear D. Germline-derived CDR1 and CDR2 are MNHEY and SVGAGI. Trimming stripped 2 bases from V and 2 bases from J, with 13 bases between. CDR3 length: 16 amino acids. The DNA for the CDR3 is TGTGCCAGCAGTTACGCCTTCAGGTCGGGCAATCAGCCCCAGCATTTT. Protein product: CASSYAFRSGNQPQHF.